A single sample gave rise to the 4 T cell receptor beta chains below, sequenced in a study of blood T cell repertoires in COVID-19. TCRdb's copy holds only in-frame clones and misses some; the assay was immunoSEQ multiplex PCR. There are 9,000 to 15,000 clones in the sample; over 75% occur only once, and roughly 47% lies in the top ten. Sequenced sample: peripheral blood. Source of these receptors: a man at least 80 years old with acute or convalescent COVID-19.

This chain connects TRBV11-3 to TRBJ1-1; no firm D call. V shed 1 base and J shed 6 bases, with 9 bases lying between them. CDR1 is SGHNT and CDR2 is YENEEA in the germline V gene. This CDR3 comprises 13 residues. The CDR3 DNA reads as TGTGCCAGCAGCTTAGGGAGGTCCGCTGAAGCTTTCTTT. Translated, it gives CASSLGRSAEAFF. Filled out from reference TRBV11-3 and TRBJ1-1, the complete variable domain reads EAGVVQSPRYKIIEKKQPVAFWCNPISGHNTLYWYLQNLGQGPELLIRYENEEAVDDSQLPKDRFSAERLKGVDSTLKIQPAELGDSAVYLCASSLGRSAEAFFGQGTRLTVV.

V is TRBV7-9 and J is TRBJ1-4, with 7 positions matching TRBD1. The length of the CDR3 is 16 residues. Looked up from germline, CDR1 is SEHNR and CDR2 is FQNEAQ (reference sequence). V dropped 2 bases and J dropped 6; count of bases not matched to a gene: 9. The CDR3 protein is CASSLNRQGPDEKLFF. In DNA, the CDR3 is TGTGCCAGCAGCTTAAATCGACAGGGTCCTGATGAAAAACTGTTTTTT.

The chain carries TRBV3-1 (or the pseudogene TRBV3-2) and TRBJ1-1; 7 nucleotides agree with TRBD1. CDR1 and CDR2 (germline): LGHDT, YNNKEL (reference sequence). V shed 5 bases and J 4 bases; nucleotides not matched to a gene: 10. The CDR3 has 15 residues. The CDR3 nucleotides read TGTGCCAGCAGCTCAGTGACAGGGAGTAGCACTGAAGCTTTCTTT. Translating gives CASSSVTGSSTEAFF.

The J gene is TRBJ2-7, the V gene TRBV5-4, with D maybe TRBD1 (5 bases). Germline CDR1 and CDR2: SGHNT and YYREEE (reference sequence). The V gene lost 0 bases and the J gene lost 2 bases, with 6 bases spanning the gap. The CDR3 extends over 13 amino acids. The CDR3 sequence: CASSLDRPYEQYF. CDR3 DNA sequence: TGTGCCAGCAGCTTGGACAGGCCCTACGAGCAGTACTTC.